In its sample, the clone carrying this T cell receptor (beta chain) was seen a few times. The antigen is unknown. This record belongs to a study of beta chain features in type 1 diabetes. All of the isolated RNA was reverse transcribed, so expressed TCRB transcripts were sequenced. TCRdb's table, derived via immunoSEQ multiplex PCR, lists solely in-frame clones and lacks some. The table shows around 240,000 clones, with 16% occurring only once. Germline assignment: CDR1 SGHTS and CDR2 YDEGEE. The ends lost 1 base at V and 7 bases at J; junction bases unmatched: 8. The CDR3 sequence is 16 residues long. Points from the study as a whole: All four CD4+ subsets of Type 1 diabetes patients contained TCRB CDR3s that were moderately but significantly shorter.

The receptor was derived from a man between 25 and 39 years old with type 1 diabetes. The V gene is TRBV5-8, the J gene TRBJ1-5, with 10 bases lining up with TRBD1. Sequencing was performed on naive CD4+ T cells from blood. CDR3 sequence reads: CASSLKFDRGHQPQHF. DNA for the CDR3: TGTGCCAGCAGCTTGAAATTTGACAGGGGGCACCAGCCCCAGCATTTT. Variable domain in full (rest from reference TRBV5-8 and TRBJ1-5): EAGVTQSPTHLIKTRGQQATLRCSPISGHTSVYWYQQALGLGLQFLLWYDEGEERNRGNFPPRFSGRQFPNYSSELNVNALELEDSALYLCASSLKFDRGHQPQHFGDGTRLSIL.